The 20 T cell receptor beta chains in this list originate from one sample, sequenced in a study of early T cells in non-severe SARS-CoV-2 infection. TCRdb recomputed calls from the 5' RACE reads with MiXCR, one row per CDR3 protein. Here the sample spans approximately 71,000 distinct CDR3 sequences, more than 9% being singletons. The sample taken for sequencing was whole blood. These receptors came from an adult who was a healthcare worker with PCR-confirmed SARS-CoV-2 infection or an uninfected control (not recorded which).

The chain joins TRBV27 to TRBJ1-5, with D possibly TRBD1 on 6 matching bases. The CDR3 sequence is 15 residues long. CDR1 and CDR2 from the germline V gene are MNHEY and SMNVEV (reference sequence). V lost 2 bases, J lost 10 bases, and 18 bases lay in between. DNA for the CDR3: TGTGCCAGCAGTTTAGGGGCTTGGGTTGGGACACCCCAGCATTTT. Protein product: CASSLGAWVGTPQHF.

This clonotype occurred once. The chain has TRBV7-8 and TRBJ1-6, with D hard to call. CDR1 and CDR2 from the germline V gene are SGHVS and FQNEAQ. The CDR3 covers 15 residues. Trimming stripped 2 bases from V and 6 bases from J, with 11 bases between. The CDR3 spells CASSLRSEGNSPLHF. The CDR3 DNA sequence: TGTGCCAGCAGCTTAAGATCTGAGGGTAATTCACCCCTCCACTTT.

The chain has TRBV30 and TRBJ2-2; D unclear. Germline V gene lookup returns CDR1 GTSNPN and CDR2 SVGIG (reference sequence). This CDR3 comprises 12 residues. V lost 1 base to trimming and J lost 4 bases, with 4 bases between them. The DNA of the CDR3 is TGTGCCTGGAGTGGTCCCACCGGGGAGCTGTTTTTT. Protein product: CAWSGPTGELFF.

This clonotype was recorded at least ten times. V usage is TRBV9 and J usage is TRBJ2-5; D possibly uses TRBD1 or TRBD2 (6 bases each). CDR1 SGDLS and CDR2 YYNGEE come from the germline V gene. This CDR3 is built from 16 residues. Trimming pared 4 bases from V and 1 base from J, leaving 17 bases between. The CDR3 here is CASSPRGGRSQETQYF. The CDR3 region has the DNA TGTGCCAGCAGCCCCAGGGGAGGCAGGTCCCAAGAGACCCAGTACTTC.

The V and J genes are TRBV11-2 and TRBJ2-7, with 8 nucleotides matching TRBD1. The V gene's germline CDR1 is SGHAT and CDR2 FQNNGV. The CDR3 is 16 residues long. V was clipped by 3 bases and J by 1 base; unmatched bases: 8. Here the CDR3 DNA reads TGTGCCAGCAGCTTCGCCGGACAGGGCGGTTCCTACGAGCAGTACTTC. Translation: CASSFAGQGGSYEQYF.

The chain joins TRBV21-1 to TRBJ1-5; the D call TRBD1 from the table was never checked on the DNA. TRBV21-1 is a known pseudogene. This CDR3 is built from 14 residues. The CDR3 here is CASSGQVSNQPQHF. As DNA, the CDR3 is TGTGCCAGCAGCGGACAGGTTAGCAATCAGCCCCAGCATTTT.

This clonotype was seen a few times. The gene calls are TRBV19 and TRBJ1-4; D gene unclear. Trimming removed 7 bases at V and 10 bases at J, with 13 bases between. CDR3 length: 12 residues. Germline lookup yields CDR1 LNHDA and CDR2 SQIVND (reference sequence). CDR3 bases: TGTGCCAGTACCCCGTGGGGTGGAAAACTGTTTTTT. This encodes CASTPWGGKLFF.

In this sample, this clonotype turned up many times. The chain recombines TRBV6-2 or TRBV6-3 with TRBJ2-2, with 8 bases lining up with TRBD1. The CDR3 has 15 amino acids. Losses at the gene ends were 2 bases for V and 4 bases for J; bases not matched to a gene: 3. The V gene's germline CDR1 is MNHEY and CDR2 SVGEGT. The CDR3 reads CASSYPDRVTGELFF. The CDR3 DNA follows: TGTGCCAGCAGTTACCCGGACAGGGTCACCGGGGAGCTGTTTTTT.

The V call is TRBV2, the J call TRBJ1-2; no definite D call. Trimming stripped 8 bases from V and 8 bases from J, with 9 bases between. Germline loops: CDR1 SNHLY, CDR2 FYNNEI. The CDR3 consists of 10 residues. CDR3: CASQAWGYTF. The CDR3 bases are TGTGCCAGCCAAGCTTGGGGCTACACCTTC.

This clonotype showed up just a few times. The chain couples TRBV7-2 to TRBJ2-1; 9 bases match TRBD2. CDR1 SGHTA and CDR2 FQGNSA come from the germline V gene. V shed 4 bases and J 6 bases; nucleotides not matched to a gene: 10. This CDR3 contains 16 residues. Here the CDR3 reads CASSYTARGGSNEQFF. CDR3 sequence (DNA): TGTGCCAGCAGCTACACCGCGCGGGGGGGTTCCAATGAGCAGTTCTTC.

At least ten counts were recorded for this clonotype. The chain recombines TRBV4-3 with TRBJ2-2, with TRBD1 matching 7 bases. V lost 2 bases to trimming and J lost 4 bases; unmatched junction nucleotides: 7. The V gene's germline CDR1 is LGHNA and CDR2 YSLEER. The CDR3 runs 16 residues. Here the CDR3 reads CASSQWGTDFTGELFF. The CDR3 DNA is TGCGCCAGCAGCCAATGGGGGACAGACTTCACCGGGGAGCTGTTTTTT.

In this sample, this clonotype turned up a few times. The chain has TRBV5-1 and TRBJ2-3; 7 bases line up with TRBD2. The V segment lost 4 bases and the J segment 1 base; nucleotides outside the gene matches: 6. Germline assignment: CDR1 SGHRS and CDR2 YFSETQ. This CDR3 is 15 amino acids long. The CDR3 loop reads CASSPRLARTDTQYF. DNA of the CDR3: TGCGCCAGCAGCCCAAGACTAGCCCGCACAGATACGCAGTATTTT.

This clonotype was found a few times. The CDR3 coding sequence is TGCAGTGCTAGCCTCCAGGGGGGCTACACCTTC. It is translated as CSASLQGGYTF. This chain uses TRBV20-1 with TRBJ1-2, with D maybe TRBD1 (6 bases). CDR3 length equals 11 residues. From germline, CDR1 is DFQATT and CDR2 SNEGSKA (reference sequence). Trimming left V 3 bases short and J 8 bases short, with 10 bases between.

This clonotype showed up many times. The J gene is TRBJ1-1, the V gene TRBV7-6; no clear D gene. V lost 5 bases, J lost 2 bases, and 15 bases lay in between. CDR3 length: 15 residues. Germline V gene lookup returns CDR1 SGHVS and CDR2 FNYEAQ. This chain's CDR3 is CASSPEAMSNTEAFF. For the CDR3, the DNA is TGTGCCAGCAGCCCGGAGGCTATGTCAAACACTGAAGCTTTCTTT.

The sample holds many counts of this clonotype. The CDR3 spells CAISGGDRDFYEQYF. DNA of the CDR3: TGTGCCATCAGTGGAGGGGACAGGGACTTCTACGAGCAGTACTTC. The chain links TRBV10-3 to TRBJ2-7; 9 bases map to TRBD1. Per the germline V gene, CDR1 is ENHRY and CDR2 is SYGVKD. The CDR3 spans 15 residues. J lost 3 bases, V lost 4 bases, and 7 bases had no gene match.

This clonotype showed up many times. CDR3 protein: CASSAPTSGGLFTDTQYF. Here the CDR3 DNA reads TGTGCCAGCAGCGCACCGACTAGCGGGGGCCTTTTCACAGATACGCAGTATTTT. The chain recombines TRBV7-6 with TRBJ2-3, with TRBD2 matching 12 bases. Germline-derived CDR1 and CDR2 are SGHVS and FNYEAQ. V shed 5 bases and J 2 bases; nucleotides not matched to a gene: 11. The CDR3 covers 18 residues. The full variable domain, completed using reference TRBV7-6 and TRBJ2-3, is GAGVSQSPRYKVTKRGQDVALRCDPISGHVSLYWYRQALGQGPEFLTYFNYEAQQDKSGLPNDRFSAERPEGSISTLTIQRTEQRDSAMYRCASSAPTSGGLFTDTQYFGPGTRLTVL.

This clonotype was seen a handful of times. The CDR3 loop is CSVETSGSIRADTQYF. The CDR3 DNA is TGCAGCGTTGAAACGTCAGGGTCTATTAGGGCAGATACGCAGTATTTT. V is TRBV29-1 and J is TRBJ2-3, with D perhaps matching TRBD1 (5 bases). In germline, CDR1 is SQVTM, CDR2 ANQGSEA. This CDR3 is built from 16 residues. V lost 2 bases, J lost 4 bases, and 19 bases lay in between.

This clonotype was picked up many times. This chain links TRBV19 with TRBJ2-2, with TRBD1 as a possible D gene (6 bases). CDR1 and CDR2 from the germline V gene are LNHDA and SQIVND (reference sequence). Trimming shortened V by 7 bases and J by 4 bases, and 10 bases separated the two germline ends. The CDR3 spans 13 residues. The CDR3 sequence is CASTTGITGELFF. The CDR3, as DNA: TGTGCCAGTACTACAGGGATCACCGGGGAGCTGTTTTTT.

This chain links TRBV28 with TRBJ1-2; D unclear. CDR1 is MDHEN and CDR2 is SYDVKM in the germline V gene. The CDR3 contains 16 residues. Trimming cost V 4 bases and J 3 bases, with 18 bases left between them. The CDR3 loop is CASSSISTPADYGYTF. In nucleotides, the CDR3 is TGTGCCAGCAGTTCCATCTCAACACCCGCCGACTATGGCTACACCTTC.

This clonotype appeared a few times. The gene calls are TRBV29-1 and TRBJ1-2; possible D gene TRBD1, 5 bases. The length of the CDR3 is 12 residues. V dropped 3 bases and J dropped 4 bases, with 9 bases sitting between them. Germline V CDR1 and CDR2: SQVTM, ANQGSEA. The CDR3 DNA follows: TGCAGCGTTGATGACAGATTCTATGGCTACACCTTC. It specifies CSVDDRFYGYTF.